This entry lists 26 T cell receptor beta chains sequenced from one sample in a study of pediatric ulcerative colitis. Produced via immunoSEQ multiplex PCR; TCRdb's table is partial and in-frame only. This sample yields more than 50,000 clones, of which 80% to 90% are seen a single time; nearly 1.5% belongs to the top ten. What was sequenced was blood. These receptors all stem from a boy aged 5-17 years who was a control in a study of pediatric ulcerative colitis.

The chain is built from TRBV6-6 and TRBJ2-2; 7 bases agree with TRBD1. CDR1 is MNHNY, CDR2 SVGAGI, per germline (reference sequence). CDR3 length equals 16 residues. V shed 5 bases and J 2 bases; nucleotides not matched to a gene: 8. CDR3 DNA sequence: TGTGCCAGCAGTCCGCCCGGGACAGTTAACACCGGGGAGCTGTTTTTT. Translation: CASSPPGTVNTGELFF.

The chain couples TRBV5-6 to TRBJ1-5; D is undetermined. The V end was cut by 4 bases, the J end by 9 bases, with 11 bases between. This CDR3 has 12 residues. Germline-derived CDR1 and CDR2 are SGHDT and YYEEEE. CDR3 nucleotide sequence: TGTGCCAGCAGCCCAGAGCGTCCGCCCCAGCATTTT. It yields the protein CASSPERPPQHF.

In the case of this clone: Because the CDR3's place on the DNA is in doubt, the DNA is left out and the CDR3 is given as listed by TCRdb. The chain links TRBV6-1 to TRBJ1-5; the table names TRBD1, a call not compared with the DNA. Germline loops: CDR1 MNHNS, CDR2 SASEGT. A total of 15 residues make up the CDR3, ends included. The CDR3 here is CASILDRAGNQPQHF.

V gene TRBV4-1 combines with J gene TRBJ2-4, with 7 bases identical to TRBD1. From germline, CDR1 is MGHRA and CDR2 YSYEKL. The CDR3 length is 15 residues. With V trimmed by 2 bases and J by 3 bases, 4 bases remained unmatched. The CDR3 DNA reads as TGCGCCAGCAGCCAAAGCTGGGACAGCAAAAACATTCAGTACTTC. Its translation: CASSQSWDSKNIQYF.

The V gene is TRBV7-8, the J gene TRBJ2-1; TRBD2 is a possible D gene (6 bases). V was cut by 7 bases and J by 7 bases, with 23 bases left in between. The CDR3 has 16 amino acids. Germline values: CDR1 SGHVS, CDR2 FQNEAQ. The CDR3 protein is CASTPNPLSGVNEQFF. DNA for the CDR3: TGTGCCAGCACCCCAAACCCGCTTAGCGGAGTTAATGAGCAGTTCTTC.

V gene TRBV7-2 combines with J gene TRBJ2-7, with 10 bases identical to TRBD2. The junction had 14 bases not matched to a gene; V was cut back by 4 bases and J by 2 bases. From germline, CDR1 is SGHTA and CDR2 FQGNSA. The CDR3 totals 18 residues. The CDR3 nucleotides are TGTGCCAGCAGCTCGCAGCGGGAGGGTCCCGGACCTACCTACGAGCAGTACTTC. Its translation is CASSSQREGPGPTYEQYF. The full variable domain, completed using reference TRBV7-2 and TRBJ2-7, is GAGVSQSPSNKVTEKGKDVELRCDPISGHTALYWYRQSLGQGLEFLIYFQGNSAPDKSGLPSDRFSAERTGGSVSTLTIQRTQQEDSAVYLCASSSQREGPGPTYEQYFGPGTRLTVT.

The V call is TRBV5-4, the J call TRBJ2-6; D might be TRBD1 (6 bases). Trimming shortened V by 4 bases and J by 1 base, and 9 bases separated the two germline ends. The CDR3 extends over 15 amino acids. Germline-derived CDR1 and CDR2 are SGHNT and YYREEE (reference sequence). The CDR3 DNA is TGTGCCAGCAGCAAAACAGGGTCTGGGGCCAACGTCCTGACTTTC. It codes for CASSKTGSGANVLTF.

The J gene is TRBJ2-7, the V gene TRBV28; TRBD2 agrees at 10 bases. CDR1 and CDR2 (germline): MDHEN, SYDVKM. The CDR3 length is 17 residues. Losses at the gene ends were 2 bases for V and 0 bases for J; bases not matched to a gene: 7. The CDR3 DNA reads TGTGCCAGCAGTTTACCAGCGGGGGGGCCATCCTCCTACGAGCAGTACTTC. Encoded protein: CASSLPAGGPSSYEQYF.

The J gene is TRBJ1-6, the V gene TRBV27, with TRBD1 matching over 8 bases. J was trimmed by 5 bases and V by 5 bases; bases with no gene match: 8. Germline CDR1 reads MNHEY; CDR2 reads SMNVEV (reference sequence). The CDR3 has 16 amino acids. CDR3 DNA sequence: TGTGCCAGCAGTAAATTCGGACAGGGTAATAATTCACCCCTCCACTTT. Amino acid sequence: CASSKFGQGNNSPLHF.

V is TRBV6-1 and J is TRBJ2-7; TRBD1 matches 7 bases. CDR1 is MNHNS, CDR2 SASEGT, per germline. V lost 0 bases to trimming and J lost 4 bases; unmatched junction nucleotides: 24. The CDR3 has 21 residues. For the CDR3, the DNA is TGTGCCAGCAGTGAAGCGGGGAGACAGGGTGTTGTCGGTGAAGTTTCGTACGAGCAGTACTTC. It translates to CASSEAGRQGVVGEVSYEQYF.

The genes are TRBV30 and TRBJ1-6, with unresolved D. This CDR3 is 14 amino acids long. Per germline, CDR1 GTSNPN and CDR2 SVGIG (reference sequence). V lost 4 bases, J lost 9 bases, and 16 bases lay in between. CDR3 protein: CAWKRVSHSSPLHF. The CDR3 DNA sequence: TGTGCCTGGAAGCGAGTTTCGCATAGTTCACCCCTCCACTTT.

The CDR3 DNA sequence: TGTGCCAGCAGCGTAGACTCACATTCCTACGAGCAGTACTTC. It encodes CASSVDSHSYEQYF. This chain uses TRBV9 with TRBJ2-7; no clear D. CDR1 and CDR2 from the germline V gene are SGDLS and YYNGEE. The CDR3 covers 14 residues. Trimming stripped 0 bases from V and 1 base from J, with 8 bases between.

This CDR3 is CASSFRTNQETQYF. The CDR3 DNA sequence: TGTGCCAGCAGTTTCAGGACTAACCAAGAGACCCAGTACTTC. J is TRBJ2-5 and V is TRBV28; D possibly corresponds to TRBD2 (6 bases). CDR3 size: 14 residues. CDR1 and CDR2 from the germline V gene are MDHEN and SYDVKM. V was cut by 3 bases and J by 0 bases, with 8 bases left in between.

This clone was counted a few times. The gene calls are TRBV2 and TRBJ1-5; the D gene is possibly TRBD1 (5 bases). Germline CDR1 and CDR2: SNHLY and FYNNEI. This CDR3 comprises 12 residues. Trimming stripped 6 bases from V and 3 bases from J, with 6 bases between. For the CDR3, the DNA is TGTGCCAGCAGGGACACCAATCAGCCCCAGCATTTT. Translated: CASRDTNQPQHF.

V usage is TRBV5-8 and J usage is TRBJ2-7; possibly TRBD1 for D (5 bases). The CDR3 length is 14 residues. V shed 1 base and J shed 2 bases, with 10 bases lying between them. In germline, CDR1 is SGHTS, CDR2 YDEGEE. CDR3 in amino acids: CASSLRAGTYEQYF. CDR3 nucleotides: TGTGCCAGCAGCTTGAGGGCAGGGACCTACGAGCAGTACTTC.

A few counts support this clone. The CDR3 reads CASGTGGGNQPQHF. For the CDR3, the DNA is TGTGCCTCCGGAACAGGGGGCGGCAATCAGCCCCAGCATTTT. The chain combines TRBV30 with TRBJ1-5; TRBD1 aligns across 9 bases. The CDR3 runs 14 residues. With 7 bases clipped from V and 2 bases from J, the junction kept 6 bases outside the gene matches. The germline V gene encodes CDR1 GTSNPN and CDR2 SVGIG (reference sequence).

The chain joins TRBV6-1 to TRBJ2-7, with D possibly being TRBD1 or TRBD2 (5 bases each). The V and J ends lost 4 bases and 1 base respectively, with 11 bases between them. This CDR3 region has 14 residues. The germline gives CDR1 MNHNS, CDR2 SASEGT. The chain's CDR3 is CASSVGTVSYEQYF. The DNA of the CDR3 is TGTGCCAGCAGTGTCGGGACCGTATCCTACGAGCAGTACTTC.

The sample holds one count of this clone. The CDR3 DNA follows: TGTGCCAGCAGTGAATCAACTAGATCTGAGCAGTTCTTC. Protein sequence: CASSESTRSEQFF. The chain recombines TRBV2 with TRBJ2-1, with D maybe TRBD2 (5 bases). CDR3 length equals 13 residues. V lost 2 bases and J 9 bases, leaving 11 bases between the germline ends. Germline loops: CDR1 SNHLY, CDR2 FYNNEI.

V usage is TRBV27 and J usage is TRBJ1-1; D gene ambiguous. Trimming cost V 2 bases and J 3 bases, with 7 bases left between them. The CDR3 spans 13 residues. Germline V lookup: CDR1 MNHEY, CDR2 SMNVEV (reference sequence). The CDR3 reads CASSLREYTEAFF. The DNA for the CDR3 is TGTGCCAGCAGTTTACGGGAGTACACTGAAGCTTTCTTT.

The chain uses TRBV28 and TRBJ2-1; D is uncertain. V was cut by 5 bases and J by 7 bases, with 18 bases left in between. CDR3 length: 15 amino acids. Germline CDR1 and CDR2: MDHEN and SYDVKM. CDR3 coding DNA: TGTGCCAGCAGTCCGAGAGTGGAAACTCTGAATGAGCAGTTCTTC. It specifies CASSPRVETLNEQFF.

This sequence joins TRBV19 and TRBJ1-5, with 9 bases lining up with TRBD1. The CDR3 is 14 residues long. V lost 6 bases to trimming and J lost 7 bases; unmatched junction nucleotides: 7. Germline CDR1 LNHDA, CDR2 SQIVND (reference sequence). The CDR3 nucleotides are TGTGCCAGTAGCCCCGGGACAGGGAACCAGCCCCAGCATTTT. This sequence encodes CASSPGTGNQPQHF. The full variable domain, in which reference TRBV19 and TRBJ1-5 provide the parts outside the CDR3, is DGGITQSPKYLFRKEGQNVTLSCEQNLNHDAMYWYRQDPGQGLRLIYYSQIVNDFQKGDIAEGYSVSREKKESFPLTVTSAQKNPTAFYLCASSPGTGNQPQHFGDGTRLSIL.

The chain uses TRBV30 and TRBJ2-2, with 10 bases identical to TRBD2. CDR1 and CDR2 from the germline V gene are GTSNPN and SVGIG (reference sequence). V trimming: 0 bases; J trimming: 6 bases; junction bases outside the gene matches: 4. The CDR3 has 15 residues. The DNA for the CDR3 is TGTGCCTGGAGTGTAGCGGGGGGGCCGCCCGGGGAGCTGTTTTTT. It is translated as CAWSVAGGPPGELFF.

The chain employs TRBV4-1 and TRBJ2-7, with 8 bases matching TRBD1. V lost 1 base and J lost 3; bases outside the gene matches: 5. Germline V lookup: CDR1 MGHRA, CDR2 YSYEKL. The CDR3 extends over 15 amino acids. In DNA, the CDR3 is TGCGCCAGCAGCCAAGGACAGGGGTCAGGCTACGAGCAGTACTTC. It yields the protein CASSQGQGSGYEQYF.

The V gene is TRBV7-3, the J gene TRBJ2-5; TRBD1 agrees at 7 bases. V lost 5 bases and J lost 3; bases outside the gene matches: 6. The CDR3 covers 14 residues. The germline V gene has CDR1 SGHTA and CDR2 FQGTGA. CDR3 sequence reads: CASSQGGYKETQYF. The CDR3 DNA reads TGTGCCAGCAGCCAAGGGGGCTACAAAGAGACCCAGTACTTC.

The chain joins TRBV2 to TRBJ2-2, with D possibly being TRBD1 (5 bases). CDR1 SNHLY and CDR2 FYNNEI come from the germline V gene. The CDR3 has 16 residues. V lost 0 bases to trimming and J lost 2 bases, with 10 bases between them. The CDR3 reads CASSEARRTNTGELFF. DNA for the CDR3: TGTGCCAGCAGTGAAGCCAGGCGGACAAACACCGGGGAGCTGTTTTTT. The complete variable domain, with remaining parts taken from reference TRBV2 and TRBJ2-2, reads EPEVTQTPSHQVTQMGQEVILRCVPISNHLYFYWYRQILGQKVEFLVSFYNNEISEKSEIFDDQFSVERPDGSNFTLKIRSTKLEDSAMYFCASSEARRTNTGELFFGEGSRLTVL.

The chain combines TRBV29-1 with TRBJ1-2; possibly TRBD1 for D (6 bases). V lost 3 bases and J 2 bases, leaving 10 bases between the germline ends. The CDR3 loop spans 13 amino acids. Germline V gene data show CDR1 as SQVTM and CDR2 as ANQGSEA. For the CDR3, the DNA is TGCAGCGTTGACAGGGGATTAAACTATGGCTACACCTTC. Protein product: CSVDRGLNYGYTF.